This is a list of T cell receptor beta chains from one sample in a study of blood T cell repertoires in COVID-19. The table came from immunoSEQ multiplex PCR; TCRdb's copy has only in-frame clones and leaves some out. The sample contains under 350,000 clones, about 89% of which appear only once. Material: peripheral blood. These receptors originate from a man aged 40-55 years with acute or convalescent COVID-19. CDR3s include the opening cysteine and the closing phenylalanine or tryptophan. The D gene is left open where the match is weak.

DNA: TGTGCCAGCACCAACCCTTCAGGGTTTCTTACCGAGTTC
CDR3: CASTNPSGFLTEF
J: TRBJ2-4
D: NA
V: TRBV7-2

DNA: TGTGCCAGCAGCCGGACAGGGGTTAATTCACCCCTCCACTTT
CDR3: CASSRTGVNSPLHF
J: TRBJ1-6
D: TRBD1
V: TRBV6-5

DNA: TGTGCCAGCAGCCACGAGGCGGGACAGCCCAATGAGCAGTTCTTC
CDR3: CASSHEAGQPNEQFF
J: TRBJ2-1
D: NA
V: TRBV7-9

DNA: TGTGCCAGCAGCGTAGGTGGTCTTAGGAGGGAAAAACTGTTTTTT
CDR3: CASSVGGLRREKLFF
J: TRBJ1-4
D: NA
V: TRBV9

DNA: TGTGCCAGCAGTTTATCAAGGAGCTCCTACGAGCAGTACTTC
CDR3: CASSLSRSSYEQYF
J: TRBJ2-7
D: NA
V: TRBV27

DNA: TGTGCTAGTGCTACGGGGCTTACAGGGGGTTACGAGCAGTACTTC
CDR3: CASATGLTGGYEQYF
J: TRBJ2-7
D: TRBD1
V: TRBV12-5

DNA: TGTGCCAGCAGCTTGCCCACCGGGACTAGAGTCTTTCACGGGGAGCTGTTTTTT
CDR3: CASSLPTGTRVFHGELFF
J: TRBJ2-2
D: TRBD2
V: TRBV7-6

DNA: TGCGCCAGCAGCTTGGCCGGGAATGAAAAACTGTTTTTT
CDR3: CASSLAGNEKLFF
J: TRBJ1-4
D: NA
V: TRBV5-1

DNA: TGCGCCAGCAGCTGGGATGGGGGCTCGAGGACTGAAGCTTTCTTT
CDR3: CASSWDGGSRTEAFF
J: TRBJ1-1
D: NA
V: TRBV5-1

DNA: TGTGCCAGTTCCCTCCATAGCGGGGACCTCTCCTACGAGCAGTACTTC
CDR3: CASSLHSGDLSYEQYF
J: TRBJ2-7
D: TRBD2
V: TRBV19

DNA: TGTGCCTGGAGTGTGGAGGGGTTCCGTAGCACAGATACGCAGTATTTT
CDR3: CAWSVEGFRSTDTQYF
J: TRBJ2-3
D: NA
V: TRBV30